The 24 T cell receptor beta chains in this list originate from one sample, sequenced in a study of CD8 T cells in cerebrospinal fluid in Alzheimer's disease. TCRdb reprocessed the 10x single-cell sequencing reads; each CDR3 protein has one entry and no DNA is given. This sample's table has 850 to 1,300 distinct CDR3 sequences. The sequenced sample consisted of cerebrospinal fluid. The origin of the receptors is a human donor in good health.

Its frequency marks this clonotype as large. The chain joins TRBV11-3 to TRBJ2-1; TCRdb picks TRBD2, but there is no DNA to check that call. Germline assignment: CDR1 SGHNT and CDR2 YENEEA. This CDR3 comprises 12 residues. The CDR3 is CASSSYGPEQFF.

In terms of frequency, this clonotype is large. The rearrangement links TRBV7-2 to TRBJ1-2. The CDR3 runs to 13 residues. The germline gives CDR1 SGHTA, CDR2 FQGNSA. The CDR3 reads CASSLALRNGYTF.

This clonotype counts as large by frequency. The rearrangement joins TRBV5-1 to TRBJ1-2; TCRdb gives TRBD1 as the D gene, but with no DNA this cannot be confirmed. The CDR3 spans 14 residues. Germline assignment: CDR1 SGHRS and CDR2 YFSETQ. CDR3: CASSLSGGRSAVTF.

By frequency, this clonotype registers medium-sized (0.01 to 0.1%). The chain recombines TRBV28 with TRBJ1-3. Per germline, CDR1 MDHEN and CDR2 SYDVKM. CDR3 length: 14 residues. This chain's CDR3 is CASRPPTRGHTIYF.

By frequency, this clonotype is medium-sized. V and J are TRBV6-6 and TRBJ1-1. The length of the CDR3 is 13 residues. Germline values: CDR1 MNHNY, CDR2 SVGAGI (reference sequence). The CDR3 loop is CASSLNSGGEAFF.

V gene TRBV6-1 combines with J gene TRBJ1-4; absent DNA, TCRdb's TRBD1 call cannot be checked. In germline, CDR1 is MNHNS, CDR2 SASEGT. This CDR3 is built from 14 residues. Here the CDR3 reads CASSEGGWSEKLFF.

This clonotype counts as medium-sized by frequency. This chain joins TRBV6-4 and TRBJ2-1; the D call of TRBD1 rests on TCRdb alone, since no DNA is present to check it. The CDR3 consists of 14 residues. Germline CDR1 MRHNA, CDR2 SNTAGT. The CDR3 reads CASSRDPRSDEQFF.

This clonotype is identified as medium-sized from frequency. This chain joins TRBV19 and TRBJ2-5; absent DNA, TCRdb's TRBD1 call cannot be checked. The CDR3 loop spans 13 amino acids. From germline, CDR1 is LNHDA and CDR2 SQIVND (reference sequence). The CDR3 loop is CASSTTAGETQYF. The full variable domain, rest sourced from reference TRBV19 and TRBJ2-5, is DGGITQSPKYLFRKEGQNVTLSCEQNLNHDAMYWYRQDPGQGLRLIYYSQIVNDFQKGDIAEGYSVSREKKESFPLTVTSAQKNPTAFYLCASSTTAGETQYFGPGTRLLVL.

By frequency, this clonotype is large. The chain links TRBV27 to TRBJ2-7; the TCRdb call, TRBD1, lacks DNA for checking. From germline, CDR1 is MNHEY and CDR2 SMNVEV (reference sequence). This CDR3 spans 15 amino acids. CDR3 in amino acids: CASSSAPGGPYEQYF.

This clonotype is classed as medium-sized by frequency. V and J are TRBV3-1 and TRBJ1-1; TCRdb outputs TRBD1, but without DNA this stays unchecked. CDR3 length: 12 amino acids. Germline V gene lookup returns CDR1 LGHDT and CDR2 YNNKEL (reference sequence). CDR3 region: CASSRTGVRAFF.

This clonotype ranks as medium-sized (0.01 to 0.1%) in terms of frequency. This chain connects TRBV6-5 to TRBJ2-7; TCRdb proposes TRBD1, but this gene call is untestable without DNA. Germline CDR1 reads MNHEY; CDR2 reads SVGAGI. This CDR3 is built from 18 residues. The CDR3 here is CATEGPGQELTGTYEQYF.

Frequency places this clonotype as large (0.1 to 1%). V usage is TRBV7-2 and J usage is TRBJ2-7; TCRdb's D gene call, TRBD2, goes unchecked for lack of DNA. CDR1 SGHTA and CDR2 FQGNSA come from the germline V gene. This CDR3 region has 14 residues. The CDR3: CASSGSGRLYEQYF.

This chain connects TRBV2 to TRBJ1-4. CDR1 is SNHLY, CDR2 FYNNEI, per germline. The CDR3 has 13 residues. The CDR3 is CASRGGVNEKLFF.

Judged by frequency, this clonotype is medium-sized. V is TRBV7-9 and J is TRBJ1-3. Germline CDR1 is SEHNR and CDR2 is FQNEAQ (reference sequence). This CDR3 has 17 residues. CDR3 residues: CASSAGLRGLRGNTIYF. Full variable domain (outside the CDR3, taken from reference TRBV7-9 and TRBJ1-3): DTGVSQNPRHKITKRGQNVTFRCDPISEHNRLYWYRQTLGQGPEFLTYFQNEAQLEKSRLLSDRFSAERPKGSFSTLEIQRTEQGDSAMYLCASSAGLRGLRGNTIYFGEGSWLTVV.

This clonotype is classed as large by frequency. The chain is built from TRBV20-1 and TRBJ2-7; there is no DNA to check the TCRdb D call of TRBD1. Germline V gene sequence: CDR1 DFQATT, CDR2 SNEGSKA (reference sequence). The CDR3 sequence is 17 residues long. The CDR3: CSARGQLKQGRFWEQYF.

The CDR3 sequence: CAIGQGITDTQYF. This sequence joins TRBV10-3 and TRBJ2-3; TCRdb's D call of TRBD1 is untestable without DNA. The CDR3 runs to 13 residues. Germline CDR1 is ENHRY and CDR2 is SYGVKD.

The CDR3 spells CASSLWRSSTDTQYF. This chain connects TRBV7-6 to TRBJ2-3. From germline, CDR1 is SGHVS and CDR2 FNYEAQ. This CDR3 has 15 amino acids.

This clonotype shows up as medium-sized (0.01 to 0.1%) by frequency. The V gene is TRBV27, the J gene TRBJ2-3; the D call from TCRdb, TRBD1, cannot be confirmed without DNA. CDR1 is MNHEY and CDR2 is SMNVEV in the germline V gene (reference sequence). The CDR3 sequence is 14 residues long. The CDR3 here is CASTLDRTTDTQYF.

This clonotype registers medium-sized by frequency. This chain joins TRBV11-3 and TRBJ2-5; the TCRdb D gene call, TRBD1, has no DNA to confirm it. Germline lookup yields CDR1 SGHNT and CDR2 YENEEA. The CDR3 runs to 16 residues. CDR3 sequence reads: CASSFSSPGRRETQYF.

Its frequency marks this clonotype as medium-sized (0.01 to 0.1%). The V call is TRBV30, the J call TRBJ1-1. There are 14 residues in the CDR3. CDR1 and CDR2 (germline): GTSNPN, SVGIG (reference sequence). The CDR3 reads CAWSKLFGDTEAFF.

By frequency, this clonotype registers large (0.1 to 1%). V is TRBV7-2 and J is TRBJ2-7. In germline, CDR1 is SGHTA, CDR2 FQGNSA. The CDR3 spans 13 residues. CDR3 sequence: CASSLVVPYEQYF.

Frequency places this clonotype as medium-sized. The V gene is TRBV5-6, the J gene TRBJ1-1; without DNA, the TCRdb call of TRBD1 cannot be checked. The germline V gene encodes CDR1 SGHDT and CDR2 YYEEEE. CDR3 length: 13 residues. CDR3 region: CASSLGGSVWAFF.

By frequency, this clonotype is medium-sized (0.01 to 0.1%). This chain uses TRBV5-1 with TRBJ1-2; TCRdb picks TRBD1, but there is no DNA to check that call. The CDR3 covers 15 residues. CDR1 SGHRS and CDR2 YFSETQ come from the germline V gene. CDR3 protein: CASSLGDRGNYGYTF.

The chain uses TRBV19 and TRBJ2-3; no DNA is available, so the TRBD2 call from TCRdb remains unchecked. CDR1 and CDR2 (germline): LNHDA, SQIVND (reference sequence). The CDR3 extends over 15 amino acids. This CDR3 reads CASSFSGGHTDTQYF.